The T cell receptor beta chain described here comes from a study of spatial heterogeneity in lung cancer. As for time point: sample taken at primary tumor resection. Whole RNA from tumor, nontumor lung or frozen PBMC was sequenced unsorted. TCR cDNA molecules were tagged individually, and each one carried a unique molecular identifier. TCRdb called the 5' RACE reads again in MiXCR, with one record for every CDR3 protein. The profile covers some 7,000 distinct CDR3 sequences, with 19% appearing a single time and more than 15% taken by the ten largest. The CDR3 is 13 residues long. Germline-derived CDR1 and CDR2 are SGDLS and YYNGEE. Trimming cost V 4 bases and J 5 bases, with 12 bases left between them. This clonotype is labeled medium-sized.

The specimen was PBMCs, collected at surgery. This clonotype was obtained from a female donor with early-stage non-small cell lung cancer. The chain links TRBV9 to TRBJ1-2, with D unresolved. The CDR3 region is CASSPNSVYGYTF. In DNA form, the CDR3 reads TGTGCCAGCAGCCCAAATTCAGTTTATGGCTACACCTTC.